This section outlines one TCR beta chain sequence together with its context. Its target is unknown. These data belong to a study of post-analysis software for immune sequencing data. Study context: Courses of disease covered relapsing-remitting, secondary progressive and progressive-relapsing multiple sclerosis. General study results and limits: Patients used roughly five TRBV segments, including TRBV5-6, TRBV5-1 and TRBV20-1, more often than controls.

The V end lost 6 bases, the J end lost 8 bases, and 21 bases lay between the germline ends. This CDR3 contains 15 residues. The germline V gene has CDR1 MNHEY and CDR2 SMNVEV (reference sequence). Tagging with unique molecular identifiers was a feature of the TCR beta cDNA libraries. Some 500,000 cDNA molecules were obtained per 1 to 10 million input T cells. One entry per CDR3 protein, called by TCRdb with MiXCR from the PCR reads. The table has some 690,000 distinct CDR3 sequences, 59% seen once. The receptor was derived from a girl aged 2 to 9 with multiple sclerosis. Source material: blood. The chain is built from TRBV27 and TRBJ2-3; D ambiguous. CDR3 sequence reads: CASRGMATPFATQYF. CDR3 DNA: TGTGCCAGCAGGGGGATGGCGACCCCCTTCGCTACGCAGTATTTT.